A single sample is the source of the 28 T cell receptor beta chains below, sequenced in a study of cytomegalovirus exposure and HLA in healthy donors. Produced via immunoSEQ multiplex PCR; TCRdb's table is partial and in-frame only. Found here are roughly 260,000 clones, 87% of them singletons; the top ten hold 2.6%. The sample taken for sequencing was PBMCs. The receptor source for this set is a man younger than 35 in good health and CMV-seronegative.

V gene TRBV5-1 combines with J gene TRBJ2-3; 7 nucleotides match TRBD2. This CDR3 has 15 amino acids. After removal of 4 bases from V and 3 bases from J, the junction contained 8 bases not matched to a gene. Germline V CDR1 and CDR2: SGHRS, YFSETQ. CDR3 in DNA: TGCGCCAGCAGCCGGGGGGAGCGTTGGACAGATACGCAGTATTTT. Protein product: CASSRGERWTDTQYF.

This clone was observed a single time. The gene calls are TRBV28 and TRBJ1-1; the D is unclear. The CDR3 has 15 residues. With 3 bases removed from V and 3 bases from J, the gap between germline ends came to 14 bases. The germline CDR1 and CDR2 sequences are MDHEN and SYDVKM. The CDR3: CASSFRVPLDTEAFF. The CDR3 bases are TGTGCCAGCAGTTTTAGAGTGCCTTTAGACACTGAAGCTTTCTTT.

V and J are TRBV6-5 and TRBJ2-3, with D maybe TRBD1 (5 bases). Trimming stripped 7 bases from V and 1 base from J, with 12 bases between. The V gene's germline CDR1 is MNHEY and CDR2 SVGAGI. CDR3 size: 14 residues. CDR3 residues: CASKLDRGTDTQYF. The CDR3 DNA reads TGTGCCAGCAAGCTTGACAGAGGCACAGATACGCAGTATTTT.

The chain links TRBV6-5 to TRBJ2-1; 9 nucleotides match TRBD1. V was pared by 5 bases and J by 7 bases, with 9 bases of the junction left unmatched. The CDR3 totals 15 residues. CDR1 is MNHEY, CDR2 SVGAGI, per germline. CDR3 sequence reads: CASSPLGTGINEQFF. The CDR3 nucleotides read TGTGCCAGCAGTCCTTTAGGGACAGGGATAAATGAGCAGTTCTTC.

The chain links TRBV19 to TRBJ1-4; a possible D gene is TRBD1 (6 bases). CDR1 and CDR2 from the germline V gene are LNHDA and SQIVND (reference sequence). CDR3 length: 14 residues. Deletions cut 1 base from V and 8 bases from J, with 11 bases between. The CDR3 DNA is TGTGCCAGTAGTATAGCTGGGGGCAAGGAAAAACTGTTTTTT. Its translation: CASSIAGGKEKLFF.

This rearrangement joins TRBV7-2 to TRBJ1-2; the match to TRBD1 covers 8 bases. The CDR3 is 14 amino acids. CDR1 SGHTA and CDR2 FQGNSA come from the germline V gene. With V trimmed by 2 bases and J by 3 bases, 2 bases remained unmatched. This CDR3 reads CASSLLTGDYGYTF. The CDR3 bases are TGTGCCAGCAGCTTATTGACAGGGGACTATGGCTACACCTTC. The entire variable domain, with the rest obtained from reference TRBV7-2 and TRBJ1-2, is as follows: GAGVSQSPSNKVTEKGKDVELRCDPISGHTALYWYRQSLGQGLEFLIYFQGNSAPDKSGLPSDRFSAERTGGSVSTLTIQRTQQEDSAVYLCASSLLTGDYGYTFGSGTRLTVV.

The gene calls are TRBV7-2 and TRBJ2-5, with 10 positions matching TRBD2. This CDR3 is 15 amino acids long. CDR1 is SGHTA, CDR2 FQGNSA, per germline. V dropped 5 bases and J dropped 4; count of bases not matched to a gene: 7. The CDR3 loop is CASSLTSGALETQYF. CDR3 DNA sequence: TGTGCCAGCAGCCTAACTAGCGGGGCATTAGAGACCCAGTACTTC.

This clone was counted between two and nine times. This chain connects TRBV5-4 to TRBJ1-2; D ambiguous. Germline CDR1 SGHNT, CDR2 YYREEE (reference sequence). The V and J ends lost 4 bases and 10 bases respectively, with 20 bases between them. There are 14 residues in the CDR3. In DNA form, the CDR3 reads TGTGCCAGCAGCCCCGACCCGGGGAAAGGTGACTACACCTTC. Translated: CASSPDPGKGDYTF.

The chain uses TRBV6-1 and TRBJ2-6; D remains unclear. Germline CDR1 reads MNHNS; CDR2 reads SASEGT. This CDR3 contains 13 residues. V was trimmed by 7 bases and J by 0 bases, leaving 4 bases between them. The CDR3 coding sequence is TGTGCCAGCACAGTCTCTGGGGCCAACGTCCTGACTTTC. Its translation is CASTVSGANVLTF.

Only a few counts were recorded for this clone. CDR3 region: CASSQDRDQPQHF. The CDR3 region has the DNA TGCGCCAGCAGCCAAGATCGGGATCAGCCCCAGCATTTT. The V and J genes are TRBV4-1 and TRBJ1-5, with D unclear. CDR1 and CDR2 (germline): MGHRA, YSYEKL. The ends were cut back, 0 bases at V and 5 bases at J, with 5 bases in the middle. The CDR3 is 13 amino acids.

In DNA form, the CDR3 reads TGTGCCAGCAGCTTATACAGGGATCATCAGCCCCAGCATTTT. Protein product: CASSLYRDHQPQHF. This sequence joins TRBV5-8 and TRBJ1-5; D is perhaps TRBD1 (6 bases). The CDR3 consists of 14 residues. The V end was cut by 2 bases, the J end by 5 bases, with 11 bases between. The germline V gene has CDR1 SGHTS and CDR2 YDEGEE. Complete variable domain (other parts from reference TRBV5-8 and TRBJ1-5): EAGVTQSPTHLIKTRGQQATLRCSPISGHTSVYWYQQALGLGLQFLLWYDEGEERNRGNFPPRFSGRQFPNYSSELNVNALELEDSALYLCASSLYRDHQPQHFGDGTRLSIL.

This chain connects TRBV7-2 to TRBJ1-2; D not resolved. Deletions cut 2 bases from V and 3 bases from J, with 10 bases between. Germline V gene sequence: CDR1 SGHTA, CDR2 FQGNSA. This CDR3 is built from 14 residues. DNA for the CDR3: TGTGCCAGCAGCTTACAGTCACGGGACTATGGCTACACCTTC. Translating it yields CASSLQSRDYGYTF.

This sequence joins TRBV6-4 and TRBJ2-3; 13 bases are a match to TRBD2. The CDR3 runs to 17 residues. CDR1 and CDR2 (germline): MRHNA, SNTAGT. V shed 0 bases and J 1 base; nucleotides not matched to a gene: 1. The CDR3 here is CASSDSGLAGGTDTQYF. In nucleotides, the CDR3 is TGTGCCAGCAGTGACTCTGGACTAGCGGGGGGCACAGATACGCAGTATTTT.

The genes are TRBV11-3 and TRBJ1-1; D not resolved. The germline V gene encodes CDR1 SGHNT and CDR2 YENEEA. V was clipped by 4 bases and J by 5 bases, with 11 bases between them. The CDR3 is made up of 13 amino acids. CDR3 in amino acids: CASSSFDGTEAFF. For the CDR3, the DNA is TGTGCCAGCAGCTCTTTTGACGGGACTGAAGCTTTCTTT.

This clone has a single count. The chain is built from TRBV18 and TRBJ2-3, with TRBD1 matching over 8 bases. V lost 6 bases to trimming and J lost 3 bases; unmatched junction nucleotides: 8. Germline V CDR1 and CDR2: KGHSH, LQKENI. This CDR3 comprises 15 residues. The DNA for the CDR3 is TGTGCCAGCTCGGGTAGGACAGGGACGACAGATACGCAGTATTTT. This translates into CASSGRTGTTDTQYF.

This chain uses TRBV4-1 with TRBJ2-7; 7 bases agree with TRBD1. Trimming removed 2 bases from V and 4 bases from J; junction bases left unmatched: 8. Germline assignment: CDR1 MGHRA and CDR2 YSYEKL. This CDR3 is built from 15 residues. CDR3 nucleotides: TGCGCCAGCAGCCAACTCTCACGGGACAGTTACGAGCAGTACTTC. Its protein is CASSQLSRDSYEQYF.

For the CDR3, the DNA is TGTGCCAGTGGACTAGCGGTGTACAATGAGCAGTTCTTC. Protein product: CASGLAVYNEQFF. This chain uses TRBV6-5 with TRBJ2-1; 10 bases fit TRBD2. Germline-derived CDR1 and CDR2 are MNHEY and SVGAGI. This CDR3 is 13 amino acids long. The J segment lost 4 bases and the V segment lost 9 bases, leaving 3 bases of the junction unmatched.

The chain couples TRBV10-2 to TRBJ2-1; tentative D call: TRBD2 (6 bases). Germline V gives CDR1 WSHSY, CDR2 SAAADI. CDR3 length: 13 amino acids. With 5 bases removed from V and 8 bases from J, the gap between germline ends came to 13 bases. CDR3 protein: CASSRELRDEQFF. The CDR3 coding sequence is TGCGCCAGCAGTCGGGAGTTGCGCGATGAGCAGTTCTTC.

CDR3 sequence: CASSQDIADRDYGYTF. DNA of the CDR3: TGCGCCAGCAGCCAAGACATAGCAGACAGGGACTATGGCTACACCTTC. This rearrangement joins TRBV4-3 to TRBJ1-2; 7 bases map to TRBD1. Germline lookup yields CDR1 LGHNA and CDR2 YSLEER. The CDR3 extends over 16 amino acids. Trimming at V came to 0 bases and at J to 3 bases, leaving 7 bases not matched to a gene.

The CDR3 DNA sequence: TGTGCCAGCAGCTTCCTGGCGGGAGCCGCCCTCTACGAGCAGTACTTC. Its protein is CASSFLAGAALYEQYF. This chain joins TRBV7-2 and TRBJ2-7; 7 bases agree with TRBD2. CDR3 size: 16 residues. The trim removed 3 bases at V and 3 bases at J, leaving 11 bases unmatched. The germline CDR1 and CDR2 sequences are SGHTA and FQGNSA.

This chain connects TRBV6-5 to TRBJ2-1; possibly TRBD2 for D (5 bases). Trimming cost V 2 bases and J 2 bases, with 10 bases left between them. Germline lookup yields CDR1 MNHEY and CDR2 SVGAGI. The CDR3 sequence is 15 residues long. This CDR3 reads CASSYRASPYNEQFF. The CDR3 DNA reads as TGTGCCAGCAGTTACAGGGCTAGCCCCTACAATGAGCAGTTCTTC.

V usage is TRBV11-3 and J usage is TRBJ2-1; TRBD2 agrees at 8 bases. Looked up from germline, CDR1 is SGHNT and CDR2 is YENEEA. The junction had 8 bases not matched to a gene; V was cut back by 5 bases and J by 5 bases. This CDR3 comprises 15 residues. The CDR3 DNA reads as TGTGCCAGCAGCGTGGGACATAGCGGGGACAATGAGCAGTTCTTC. Protein: CASSVGHSGDNEQFF.

The chain recombines TRBV19 with TRBJ2-7, with 8 nucleotides matching TRBD1. V shed 1 base, J shed 4 bases, and the junction held 6 bases outside the gene matches. CDR3 size: 15 residues. Looked up from germline, CDR1 is LNHDA and CDR2 is SQIVND (reference sequence). The CDR3 here is CASSIGPGQVYEQYF. CDR3 sequence (DNA): TGTGCCAGTAGTATAGGCCCGGGACAGGTGTACGAGCAGTACTTC.

V gene TRBV7-8 combines with J gene TRBJ2-7, with D perhaps matching TRBD1 (5 bases). Per the germline V gene, CDR1 is SGHVS and CDR2 is FQNEAQ. The CDR3 spans 14 residues. V was shortened by 1 base and J by 2 bases, with 9 bases between the two germline ends. This CDR3 reads CASSLDDRPYEQYF. The CDR3 DNA reads TGTGCCAGCAGCTTAGACGACAGACCCTACGAGCAGTACTTC.

This clone was detected a few times. The sample contains more than one DNA sequence encoding this CDR3. The chain uses TRBV12-5 and TRBJ2-1; D is ambiguous. The germline gives CDR1 LGHNT, CDR2 FRNRAP. V dropped 2 bases and J dropped 0 bases, with 5 bases sitting between them. The CDR3 runs 14 residues. The CDR3 DNA reads TGTGCTAGTGGTTTGTTCGGCTCCTACAATGAGCAGTTCTTC. This codes for CASGLFGSYNEQFF.

There are many counts of this clone. The V call is TRBV6-4, the J call TRBJ1-1; 8 nucleotides line up with TRBD1. V was clipped by 4 bases and J by 4 bases; unmatched bases: 8. This CDR3 is 15 amino acids long. Germline CDR1 reads MRHNA; CDR2 reads SNTAGT. CDR3 residues: CASSVSQDRATEAFF. The CDR3 nucleotides are TGTGCCAGCAGTGTATCACAGGACAGGGCCACTGAAGCTTTCTTT.

The CDR3 spells CASSLSPPLMFF. The CDR3 DNA sequence: TGTGCCAGCAGTTTATCCCCCCCCCTAATGTTCTTC. This rearrangement joins TRBV28 to TRBJ2-1; no reliable D call. Trimming shortened V by 1 base and J by 15 bases, and 13 bases separated the two germline ends. The CDR3 has 12 residues. CDR1 and CDR2 (germline): MDHEN, SYDVKM.

The CDR3 DNA reads as TGCGCCAGCAGCCAAGAATTCTCAGCGGGGTACACAGATACGCAGTATTTT. Protein product: CASSQEFSAGYTDTQYF. The chain couples TRBV4-3 to TRBJ2-3; 7 bases match TRBD2. Losses at the gene ends were 0 bases for V and 2 bases for J; bases not matched to a gene: 8. Germline CDR1 is LGHNA and CDR2 is YSLEER. The CDR3 sequence is 17 residues long.